This T cell receptor (beta chain) is from a study of cytotoxic CD8 clonotypes in ibrutinib-treated CLL. The repertoire was sequenced with immunoSEQ multiplex PCR; TCRdb's copy has only in-frame clones and lacks some. This sample yields under 300,000 clones, of which around three quarters are seen a single time; 15% belongs to the top ten. This CDR3 has 17 residues. Germline CDR1 SGHRS, CDR2 YFSETQ. The V gene lost 0 bases and the J gene lost 0 bases, with 16 bases spanning the gap. The rearrangement links TRBV5-1 to TRBJ2-7; a weak D match, TRBD1 (6 bases). This receptor was identified in a human donor with chronic lymphocytic leukemia. Sequencing used PBMCs, obtained after 24 months of ibrutinib treatment. CDR3 DNA sequence: TGCGCCAGCAGCTTGGGGTCCGGCAGGGGTAGCTCCTACGAGCAGTACTTC. Protein sequence: CASSLGSGRGSSYEQYF.